These 12 T cell receptor beta chains were all obtained from the same sample, sequenced in a study of blood T cell repertoires in COVID-19. TCRdb keeps only in-frame clones here, not all; method: immunoSEQ multiplex PCR. The table includes approximately 220,000 clones, 80% to 90% detected once. The sequencing input was PBMCs or T cells enriched from blood (not recorded which). The receptors shown here come from a woman in her fifties or sixties who had been exposed to COVID-19.

The chain's CDR3 is CASNEHLEGYTF. The DNA for the CDR3 is TGTGCCAGCAACGAACATCTTGAAGGCTACACCTTC. The genes are TRBV2 and TRBJ1-2, with D unresolved. There are 12 residues in the CDR3. From germline, CDR1 is SNHLY and CDR2 FYNNEI. V dropped 7 bases and J dropped 8 bases, with 14 bases sitting between them.

The J gene is TRBJ1-1, the V gene TRBV11-3; no reliable D call. This CDR3 contains 13 residues. Germline-derived CDR1 and CDR2 are SGHNT and YENEEA. Trimming stripped 0 bases from V and 10 bases from J, with 12 bases between. CDR3 sequence: CASSLDRQAVAFF. The CDR3 region has the DNA TGTGCCAGCAGCTTAGATCGGCAGGCCGTAGCTTTCTTT.

The rearrangement uses TRBV5-4 and TRBJ2-1, with TRBD2 identical over 8 bases. The CDR3 length is 15 residues. Trimming removed 1 base from V and 6 bases from J; junction bases left unmatched: 6. CDR1 is SGHNT, CDR2 YYREEE, per germline (reference sequence). The CDR3 here is CASSLTGGATNEQFF. For the CDR3, the DNA is TGTGCCAGCAGCTTGACCGGGGGGGCCACCAATGAGCAGTTCTTC.

This clone was picked up a small number of times. The chain links TRBV24-1 to TRBJ2-3, with 8 bases lining up with TRBD1. This CDR3 spans 16 amino acids. J lost 3 bases, V lost 1 base, and 5 bases had no gene match. Germline V CDR1 and CDR2: KGHDR, SFDVKD. The CDR3 region is CATSDFDRGGTDTQYF. CDR3 coding DNA: TGTGCCACCAGTGATTTTGACAGGGGAGGAACAGATACGCAGTATTTT.

The chain uses TRBV29-1 and TRBJ1-1, with 8 nucleotides matching TRBD1. Trimming at V came to 5 bases and at J to 4 bases, leaving 9 bases not matched to a gene. Germline V lookup: CDR1 SQVTM, CDR2 ANQGSEA. This CDR3 spans 14 amino acids. CDR3 sequence reads: CSVSTDRGGTEAFF. The CDR3 DNA follows: TGCAGCGTTTCGACTGACAGGGGAGGCACTGAAGCTTTCTTT.

The chain is built from TRBV6-2 or TRBV6-3 and TRBJ2-3; TRBD2 matches at 8 bases. The germline V gene encodes CDR1 MNHEY and CDR2 SVGEGT. J lost 5 bases, V lost 4 bases, and 8 bases had no gene match. CDR3 length: 15 amino acids. The DNA for the CDR3 is TGTGCCAGCAGTTTGTTCTCGGGGGGGCGAGATACGCAGTATTTT. Amino acids: CASSLFSGGRDTQYF.

J is TRBJ1-2 and V is TRBV5-6, with 11 nucleotides matching TRBD1. Trimming at V came to 4 bases and at J to 5 bases, leaving 7 bases not matched to a gene. The CDR3 contains 15 residues. Germline V gene sequence: CDR1 SGHDT, CDR2 YYEEEE. The CDR3 coding sequence is TGTGCCAGCAGCACCAGCGGACAGGGGGCATATGGCTACACCTTC. It is translated as CASSTSGQGAYGYTF. The complete variable domain, with remaining parts taken from reference TRBV5-6 and TRBJ1-2, reads DAGVTQSPTHLIKTRGQQVTLRCSPKSGHDTVSWYQQALGQGPQFIFQYYEEEERQRGNFPDRFSGHQFPNYSSELNVNALLLGDSALYLCASSTSGQGAYGYTFGSGTRLTVV.

CDR3 amino acids: CASSPRRYRNTEAFF. CDR3 bases: TGCGCCAGCAGTCCACGCCGGTACAGGAACACTGAAGCTTTCTTT. This rearrangement joins TRBV23-1 to TRBJ1-1; no definite D call. TRBV23-1 qualifies as an ORF whose function is uncertain. CDR3 length equals 15 residues. The V end was cut by 4 bases, the J end by 1 base, with 13 bases between.

The gene calls are TRBV27 and TRBJ1-1; 7 bases agree with TRBD1. CDR3 size: 14 residues. V gave up 1 base and J gave up 1 base; unmatched junction bases: 0. Germline V gene data show CDR1 as MNHEY and CDR2 as SMNVEV (reference sequence). The CDR3 sequence: CASSLYRGNTEAFF. The DNA for the CDR3 is TGTGCCAGCAGTTTATACAGGGGGAACACTGAAGCTTTCTTT.

The V and J genes are TRBV18 and TRBJ1-3, with D possibly TRBD1 on 5 matching bases. V gave up 3 bases and J gave up 0 bases, with 12 bases separating them. Germline lookup yields CDR1 KGHSH and CDR2 LQKENI. The CDR3 has 16 residues. The CDR3 here is CASSPLTGLSGNTIYF. CDR3 sequence (DNA): TGTGCCAGCTCACCGCTTACAGGCCTCTCTGGAAACACCATATATTTT.

This chain links TRBV7-2 with TRBJ2-5, with TRBD1 as a possible D gene (6 bases). V lost 2 bases and J 6 bases, leaving 10 bases between the germline ends. The CDR3 has 13 residues. Per germline, CDR1 SGHTA and CDR2 FQGNSA. The CDR3 DNA is TGTGCCAGCAGCTTAACAGGGTTGAAGACCCAGTACTTC. This translates into CASSLTGLKTQYF.

Ten or more counts support this clone. V and J are TRBV9 and TRBJ1-1; D remains ambiguous. CDR3 length equals 13 residues. The V gene lost 3 bases and the J gene lost 4 bases, with 10 bases spanning the gap. CDR1 and CDR2 (germline): SGDLS, YYNGEE. The CDR3 sequence: CASSAPSGTEAFF. The CDR3 nucleotides are TGTGCCAGCAGCGCGCCGTCCGGCACTGAAGCTTTCTTT. The full variable domain, in which reference TRBV9 and TRBJ1-1 provide the parts outside the CDR3, is DSGVTQTPKHLITATGQRVTLRCSPRSGDLSVYWYQQSLDQGLQFLIQYYNGEERAKGNILERFSAQQFPDLHSELNLSSLELGDSALYFCASSAPSGTEAFFGQGTRLTVV.